One and the same sample provided the 9 T cell receptor beta chains below, sequenced in a study of blood T cells in healthy people across ages. The use of a sample-barcoded 5' primer and a J-beta primer mix characterized a second PCR of about 7 to 12 cycles. TCRdb re-called the 5' RACE reads with MiXCR, one entry per CDR3 protein. Among about 1,600,000 distinct CDR3 sequences listed, 35% to 45% were seen once. Sequences were obtained from blood. These receptors originate from a woman aged 18-29 years in good health.

The gene calls are TRBV5-6 and TRBJ2-2; tentatively, D is TRBD1 (6 bases). This CDR3 has 16 residues. Trimming took off 5 bases at V and 1 base at J, with 15 bases between the two ends. CDR1 is SGHDT, CDR2 YYEEEE, per germline. CDR3 sequence reads: CASRPNWGLNTGELFF. Written as DNA, the CDR3 is TGTGCCAGCAGGCCTAATTGGGGGCTGAACACCGGGGAGCTGTTTTTT.

The chain has TRBV4-1 and TRBJ1-5; no firm D call. V was shortened by 1 base and J by 7 bases, with 11 bases between the two germline ends. This CDR3 is built from 14 residues. Looked up from germline, CDR1 is MGHRA and CDR2 is YSYEKL. The DNA for the CDR3 is TGCGCCAGCAGCCAAGTAGATAATTCCCAGCCCCAGCATTTT. Its protein is CASSQVDNSQPQHF.

V usage is TRBV10-3 and J usage is TRBJ2-2; 8 nucleotides line up with TRBD1. The V gene end was trimmed by 7 bases and the J gene end by 0 bases; junction bases not matched to a gene: 4. The CDR3 totals 15 residues. CDR1 is ENHRY and CDR2 is SYGVKD in the germline V gene. The DNA for the CDR3 is TGTGCCATCAAAGGACAGGGCACGAACACCGGGGAGCTGTTTTTT. This codes for CAIKGQGTNTGELFF.

A single count supports this clonotype. The chain couples TRBV30 to TRBJ2-3; 9 bases are a match to TRBD2. After removal of 0 bases from V and 10 bases from J, the junction contained 2 bases not matched to a gene. The CDR3 is made up of 12 amino acids. CDR1 and CDR2 (germline): GTSNPN, SVGIG (reference sequence). The CDR3 DNA reads TGTGCCTGGAGTGTAGTAGCGGGAGCGCAGTATTTT. This gives the protein CAWSVVAGAQYF. Filled out from reference TRBV30 and TRBJ2-3, the complete variable domain reads SQTIHQWPATLVQPVGSPLSLECTVEGTSNPNLYWYRQAAGRGLQLLFYSVGIGQISSEVPQNLSASRPQDRQFILSSKKLLLSDSGFYLCAWSVVAGAQYFGPGTRLTVL.

V is TRBV3-1 and J is TRBJ1-1; tentative D call: TRBD1 (5 bases). V shed 0 bases and J shed 3 bases, with 14 bases lying between them. This CDR3 is 16 amino acids long. The V gene's germline CDR1 is LGHDT and CDR2 YNNKEL (reference sequence). CDR3 sequence (DNA): TGTGCCAGCAGCCAAGAAAGAAGGGGACCTGACACTGAAGCTTTCTTT. Protein sequence: CASSQERRGPDTEAFF. Full variable domain (rest looked up from reference TRBV3-1 and TRBJ1-1): DTAVSQTPKYLVTQMGNDKSIKCEQNLGHDTMYWYKQDSKKFLKIMFSYNNKELIINETVPNRFSPKSPDKAHLNLHINSLELGDSAVYFCASSQERRGPDTEAFFGQGTRLTVV.

At least ten counts were recorded for this clonotype. V and J are TRBV29-1 and TRBJ2-3, with 12 bases lining up with TRBD1. The CDR3 covers 17 residues. Per germline, CDR1 SQVTM and CDR2 ANQGSEA. The V and J ends lost 3 bases and 0 bases, in that order; junction bases with no gene match: 7. CDR3 in amino acids: CSVDGTGGDMSTDTQYF. As DNA, the CDR3 is TGCAGCGTTGACGGGACAGGGGGCGACATGAGCACAGATACGCAGTATTTT.

This clonotype was detected only a few times. This chain uses TRBV5-1 with TRBJ2-2, with D perhaps TRBD1 (6 bases). The CDR3 totals 14 residues. Germline V gives CDR1 SGHRS, CDR2 YFSETQ. V gave up 7 bases and J gave up 2 bases, with 12 bases separating them. Here the CDR3 DNA reads TGCGCCAGCGCGCCCGGGACAAACACCGGGGAGCTGTTTTTT. It yields the protein CASAPGTNTGELFF.

In this sample, this clonotype turned up a few times. V usage is TRBV2 and J usage is TRBJ2-7; D may be TRBD1 or TRBD2 (5 bases each). Trimming left V 7 bases short and J 0 bases short, with 16 bases between. CDR3 length: 15 amino acids. The V gene's germline CDR1 is SNHLY and CDR2 FYNNEI. The DNA of the CDR3 is TGTGCCAGCACACTGGGACCGAGTAGCTCCTACGAGCAGTACTTC. It specifies CASTLGPSSSYEQYF.

V usage is TRBV6-1 and J usage is TRBJ1-2, with no clear D. CDR3 length: 15 amino acids. Germline lookup yields CDR1 MNHNS and CDR2 SASEGT. V was cut by 2 bases and J by 4 bases, with 14 bases left in between. CDR3 nucleotides: TGTGCCAGCAGTGAACTTGACCTCTCTTCCTATGGCTACACCTTC. Translation gives CASSELDLSSYGYTF.